A single sample gave rise to the 5 T cell receptor beta chains below, sequenced in a study of T cell responses to AZD1222 COVID-19 vaccine. Measured with immunoSEQ multiplex PCR; TCRdb has only the in-frame clones, and not every one. The repertoire holds under 70,000 clones, with 89% as singletons. This specimen was peripheral blood, taken 28 days after the second AZD1222 dose. Every receptor here comes from an adult who received the AZD1222 COVID-19 vaccine.

This chain joins TRBV5-1 and TRBJ2-7, with D possibly TRBD2 on 6 matching bases. Germline V gene lookup returns CDR1 SGHRS and CDR2 YFSETQ. The CDR3 spans 17 residues. V was cut by 4 bases and J by 2 bases, with 22 bases left in between. CDR3 coding DNA: TGCGCCAGCAGCCTCGACGGGAGTACCACCATACCCTACGAGCAGTACTTC. Protein sequence: CASSLDGSTTIPYEQYF.

This clone was found once. The rearrangement joins TRBV6-5 to TRBJ2-1; TRBD2 agrees at 9 bases. The ends lost 6 bases at V and 9 bases at J; junction bases unmatched: 9. This CDR3 has 14 residues. Germline CDR1 is MNHEY and CDR2 is SVGAGI. The CDR3 loop reads CASRRVAGVGEQFF. The CDR3 region has the DNA TGTGCCAGCAGGCGGGTAGCGGGAGTGGGTGAGCAGTTCTTC.

The chain carries TRBV13 and TRBJ2-5, with D unclear. The CDR3 has 15 amino acids. V was cut by 2 bases and J by 3 bases, with 13 bases left in between. From germline, CDR1 is PRHDT and CDR2 FYEKMQ (reference sequence). The DNA for the CDR3 is TGTGCCAGCAGCTTATCAGGCGGACGTAAAGAGACCCAGTACTTC. Its translation: CASSLSGGRKETQYF.

The chain couples TRBV24-1 to TRBJ1-1, with D uncertain. Trimming removed 4 bases from V and 8 bases from J, with 13 bases in between. The CDR3 spans 13 residues. Germline CDR1 KGHDR, CDR2 SFDVKD. CDR3 in amino acids: CATSEGALTEAFF. The DNA of the CDR3 is TGTGCCACCAGTGAGGGAGCACTTACCGAAGCTTTCTTT.

The chain recombines TRBV11-3 with TRBJ2-5; the match to TRBD2 covers 10 bases. This CDR3 contains 15 residues. V lost 4 bases, J lost 2 bases, and 4 bases stayed unmatched. CDR1 is SGHNT and CDR2 is YENEEA in the germline V gene. Here the CDR3 reads CASSSGTSAQETQYF. CDR3 nucleotide sequence: TGTGCCAGCAGCTCCGGGACTAGCGCTCAAGAGACCCAGTACTTC.